This entry lists 10 T cell receptor beta chains sequenced from one sample in a study of shared clonotypes between healthy human individuals. TCRdb's table, derived via immunoSEQ multiplex PCR, lists solely in-frame clones and lacks some. The sample includes hundreds of thousands of clones, less than 85% of them seen just once. The sequencing input was memory CD4+ T cells sorted from blood. Described subset: CD45RA-negative fraction. The receptors shown here come from a woman aged 30 to 39 in good health.

This clone has just one count. CDR3 nucleotide sequence: TGTGCCAGCAGCTTGCAAGGCTTAGTGGGAGAGACCCAGTACTTC. This encodes CASSLQGLVGETQYF. The chain carries TRBV7-2 and TRBJ2-5; D is unclear. The CDR3 extends over 15 amino acids. With 3 bases removed from V and 4 bases from J, the gap between germline ends came to 15 bases. Looked up from germline, CDR1 is SGHTA and CDR2 is FQGNSA.

This chain connects TRBV28 to TRBJ1-5; TRBD1 might be the D (6 bases). V was trimmed by 11 bases and J by 9 bases, leaving 29 bases between them. Germline lookup yields CDR1 MDHEN and CDR2 SYDVKM. The CDR3 is made up of 16 amino acids. CDR3 nucleotide sequence: TGTGCCTCCCATATCAACGCCCTCGGGGGGGCAGGGCCCCAGCATTTT. It yields the protein CASHINALGGAGPQHF.

J is TRBJ2-7 and V is TRBV6-6, with 7 bases aligning to TRBD2. Losses at the gene ends were 5 bases for V and 5 bases for J; bases not matched to a gene: 12. CDR1 and CDR2 from the germline V gene are MNHNY and SVGAGI (reference sequence). This CDR3 spans 15 amino acids. Written as DNA, the CDR3 is TGTGCCAGCAGTCGCCCGGGGCGGGAGCGCCACGAGCAGTACTTC. Translation: CASSRPGRERHEQYF.

This chain uses TRBV19 with TRBJ2-2; perhaps TRBD2 as D (5 bases). The CDR3 sequence is 15 residues long. Germline V gene lookup returns CDR1 LNHDA and CDR2 SQIVND (reference sequence). V was cut by 0 bases and J by 4 bases, with 9 bases left in between. In nucleotides, the CDR3 is TGTGCCAGTAGTATAGACGCCCGGGGCACCGGGGAGCTGTTTTTT. This gives the protein CASSIDARGTGELFF.

This clone came up a few times. CDR3 DNA: TGTGCCAGCAGCTCAGTGTACTATGGCTACACCTTC. Translating gives CASSSVYYGYTF. J is TRBJ1-2 and V is TRBV7-9; D call uncertain. Trimming left V 4 bases short and J 3 bases short, with 6 bases between. From germline, CDR1 is SEHNR and CDR2 FQNEAQ (reference sequence). CDR3 size: 12 residues.

V usage is TRBV28 and J usage is TRBJ1-2; D is ambiguous. The CDR3 is 12 residues long. V lost 2 bases and J 5 bases, leaving 6 bases between the germline ends. CDR1 and CDR2 from the germline V gene are MDHEN and SYDVKM. The CDR3 reads CASSLQEYGYTF. Here the CDR3 DNA reads TGTGCCAGCAGTTTACAGGAGTATGGCTACACCTTC.

CDR3 sequence reads: CASTNGGSILYEQFF. DNA for the CDR3: TGTGCCAGCACCAACGGGGGGAGTATTCTCTATGAGCAGTTCTTC. This sequence joins TRBV28 and TRBJ2-1; 7 bases agree with TRBD2. Germline V gene lookup returns CDR1 MDHEN and CDR2 SYDVKM. The length of the CDR3 is 15 residues. V lost 7 bases and J lost 8; bases outside the gene matches: 14.

The gene calls are TRBV6-1 and TRBJ2-1; 8 bases line up with TRBD2. This CDR3 is 16 amino acids long. Trimming took 2 bases from V and 6 from J; bases not matched to a gene: 9. Germline CDR1 reads MNHNS; CDR2 reads SASEGT. CDR3 in amino acids: CASSESYGRAFNEQFF. CDR3 in DNA: TGTGCCAGCAGTGAATCTTACGGGAGGGCCTTCAATGAGCAGTTCTTC.

This clone was counted between two and nine times. The chain is built from TRBV7-8 and TRBJ1-4, with D possibly matching TRBD1 (6 bases). Between the trimmed V and J ends, which lost 8 bases and 5 bases, there was a span of 12 bases. Germline CDR1 and CDR2: SGHVS and FQNEAQ. The CDR3 runs 13 residues. The CDR3 DNA reads as TGTGCCAGCCAGGGGCAGCTGAATGAAAAACTGTTTTTT. It specifies CASQGQLNEKLFF.

This chain connects TRBV10-2 to TRBJ2-7; TRBD1 is a possible D gene (6 bases). The V gene's germline CDR1 is WSHSY and CDR2 SAAADI. This CDR3 is built from 13 residues. The germline V and J ends were trimmed by 5 bases and 0 bases, with 8 bases remaining between them. The CDR3 region has the DNA TGCGCCAGCAGTCAAGGGGGCTCCTACGAGCAGTACTTC. It codes for CASSQGGSYEQYF.